Sequencing of this T cell receptor beta chain was carried out in a study of blood T cell repertoires in COVID-19. Germline V gives CDR1 MDHEN, CDR2 SYDVKM. This CDR3 is built from 13 residues. V was clipped by 4 bases and J by 3 bases, with 10 bases between them. In the authors' workflow: Amplifying reference gene primers gave estimates of nucleated cell counts. Repertoires were generated with immunoSEQ multiplex PCR, while TCRdb's copy carries only in-frame clones and drops some. That table furnishes V, J and clone size, whereas the DNA furnished D and trimming. The sample shows 200,000 to 300,000 clones, around 90% of them seen only once.

The receptor's source is a person under 35 with COVID-19, enrolled during active disease. Sample: peripheral blood. V usage is TRBV28 and J usage is TRBJ2-7; tentatively, D is TRBD2 (6 bases). DNA for the CDR3: TGTGCCAGCAGTTACGGGAGTCGCTACGAGCAGTACTTC. Its translation: CASSYGSRYEQYF.